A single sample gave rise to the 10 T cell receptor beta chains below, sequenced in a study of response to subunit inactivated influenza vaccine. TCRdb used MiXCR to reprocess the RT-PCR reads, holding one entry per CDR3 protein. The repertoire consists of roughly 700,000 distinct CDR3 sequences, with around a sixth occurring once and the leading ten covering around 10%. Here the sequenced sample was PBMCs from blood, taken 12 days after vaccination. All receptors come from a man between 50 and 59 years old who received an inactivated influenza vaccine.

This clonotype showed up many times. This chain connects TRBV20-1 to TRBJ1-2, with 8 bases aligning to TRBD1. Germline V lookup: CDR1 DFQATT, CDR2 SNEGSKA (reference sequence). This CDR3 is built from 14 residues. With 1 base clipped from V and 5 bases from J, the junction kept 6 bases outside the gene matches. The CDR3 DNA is TGCAGTGCTAGAGTGGTAGACAGGGGATATGGCTACACCTTC. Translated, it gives CSARVVDRGYGYTF.

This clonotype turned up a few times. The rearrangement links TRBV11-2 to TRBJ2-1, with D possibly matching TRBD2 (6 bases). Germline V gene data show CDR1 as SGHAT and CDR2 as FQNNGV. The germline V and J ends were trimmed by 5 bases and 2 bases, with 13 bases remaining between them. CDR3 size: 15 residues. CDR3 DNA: TGTGCCAGCAGCAATCGGGAGAACCCCTACAATGAGCAGTTCTTC. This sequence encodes CASSNRENPYNEQFF.

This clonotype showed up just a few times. The CDR3 region has the DNA TGTGCCAGCAGCGACAGGGGGCGAGGCTACACCTTC. Its protein product is CASSDRGRGYTF. The J gene is TRBJ1-2, the V gene TRBV2; 10 bases align to TRBD1. The CDR3 loop spans 12 amino acids. The V gene's germline CDR1 is SNHLY and CDR2 FYNNEI. V shed 6 bases, J shed 8 bases, and the junction held 3 bases outside the gene matches.

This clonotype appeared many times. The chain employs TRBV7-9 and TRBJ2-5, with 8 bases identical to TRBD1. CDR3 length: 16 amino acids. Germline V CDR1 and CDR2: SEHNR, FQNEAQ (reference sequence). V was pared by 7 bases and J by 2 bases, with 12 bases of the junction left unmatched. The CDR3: CASIPLKWTGQETQYF. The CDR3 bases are TGTGCCAGCATCCCCCTAAAGTGGACAGGGCAAGAGACCCAGTACTTC. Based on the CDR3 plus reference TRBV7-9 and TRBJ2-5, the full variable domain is DTGVSQNPRHKITKRGQNVTFRCDPISEHNRLYWYRQTLGQGPEFLTYFQNEAQLEKSRLLSDRFSAERPKGSFSTLEIQRTEQGDSAMYLCASIPLKWTGQETQYFGPGTRLLVL.

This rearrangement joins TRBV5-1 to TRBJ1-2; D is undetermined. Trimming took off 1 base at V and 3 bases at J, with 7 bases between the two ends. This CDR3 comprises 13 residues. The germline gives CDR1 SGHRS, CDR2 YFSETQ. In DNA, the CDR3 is TGCGCCAGCAGCTTGAGGGCAGACTATGGCTACACCTTC. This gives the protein CASSLRADYGYTF.

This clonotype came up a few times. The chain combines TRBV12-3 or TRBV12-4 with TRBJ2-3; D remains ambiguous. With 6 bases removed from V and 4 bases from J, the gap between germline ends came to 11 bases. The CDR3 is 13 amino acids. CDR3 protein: CASSYGLADTQYF. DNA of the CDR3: TGTGCCAGCAGCTACGGATTGGCAGATACGCAGTATTTT.

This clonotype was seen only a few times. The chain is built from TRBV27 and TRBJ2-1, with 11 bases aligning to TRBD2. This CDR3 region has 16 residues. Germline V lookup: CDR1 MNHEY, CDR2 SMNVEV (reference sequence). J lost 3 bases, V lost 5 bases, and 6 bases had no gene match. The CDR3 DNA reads TGTGCCAGCAGTGAACTAGCGGGAGATATCTACAATGAGCAGTTCTTC. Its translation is CASSELAGDIYNEQFF.

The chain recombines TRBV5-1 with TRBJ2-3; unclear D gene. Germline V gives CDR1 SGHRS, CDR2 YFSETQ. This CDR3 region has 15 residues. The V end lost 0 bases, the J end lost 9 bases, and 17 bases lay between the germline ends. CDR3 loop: CASSLEWGGLNTQYF. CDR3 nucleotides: TGCGCCAGCAGCTTGGAGTGGGGTGGCCTTAACACGCAGTATTTT.

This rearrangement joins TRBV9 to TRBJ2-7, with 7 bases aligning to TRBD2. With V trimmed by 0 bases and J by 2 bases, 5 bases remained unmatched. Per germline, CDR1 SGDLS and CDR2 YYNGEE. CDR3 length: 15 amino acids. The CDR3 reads CASSVGGTTTYEQYF. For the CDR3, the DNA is TGTGCCAGCAGCGTAGGCGGGACTACTACCTACGAGCAGTACTTC.

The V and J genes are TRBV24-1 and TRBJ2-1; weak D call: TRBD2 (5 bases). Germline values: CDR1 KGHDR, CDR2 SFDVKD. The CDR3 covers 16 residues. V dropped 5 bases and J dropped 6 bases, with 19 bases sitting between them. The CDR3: CATSAEGNFAVNEQFF. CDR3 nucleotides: TGTGCCACCAGTGCCGAGGGCAATTTTGCGGTCAATGAGCAGTTCTTC.